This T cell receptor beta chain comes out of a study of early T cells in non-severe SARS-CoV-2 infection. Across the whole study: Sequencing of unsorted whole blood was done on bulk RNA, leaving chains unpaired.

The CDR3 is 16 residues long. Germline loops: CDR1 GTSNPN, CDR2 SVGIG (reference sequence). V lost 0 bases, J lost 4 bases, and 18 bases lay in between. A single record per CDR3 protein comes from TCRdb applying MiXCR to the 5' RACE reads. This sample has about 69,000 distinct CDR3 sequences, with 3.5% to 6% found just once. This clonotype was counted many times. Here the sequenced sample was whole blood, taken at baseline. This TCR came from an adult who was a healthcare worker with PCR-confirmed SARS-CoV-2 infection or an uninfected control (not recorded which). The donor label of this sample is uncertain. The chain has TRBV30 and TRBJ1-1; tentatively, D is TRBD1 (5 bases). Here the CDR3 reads CAWSVLEAGVSTEAFF. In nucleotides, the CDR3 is TGTGCCTGGAGTGTACTAGAGGCGGGGGTCAGCACTGAAGCTTTCTTT.